These 8 T cell receptor beta chains were all obtained from the same sample, sequenced in a study of CD8+ T cells in alopecia areata. The treatment was: oral pan-JAK inhibitor, 5-10 mg twice daily. Sequencing relied on a cDNA template that was reverse transcribed from extracted RNA. The repertoire was sequenced with immunoSEQ multiplex PCR; TCRdb's copy has only in-frame clones and lacks some. The table records around 70,000 clones, over 25% of them present only once. The material sequenced was CD8+ T cells sorted from blood, taken at week 4, from a patient treated with tofacitinib. These receptor sequences come from a human donor with alopecia areata.

The chain is built from TRBV11-2 and TRBJ2-1; tentative D call: TRBD2 (6 bases). Trimming shortened V by 5 bases and J by 0 bases, and 14 bases separated the two germline ends. The CDR3 is 16 residues long. CDR1 and CDR2 from the germline V gene are SGHAT and FQNNGV. The DNA for the CDR3 is TGTGCCAGCAGCGTTAGCGGCTACAGCTCCTACAATGAGCAGTTCTTC. Amino acids: CASSVSGYSSYNEQFF.

This clone was detected many times. J is TRBJ2-5 and V is TRBV2; the D gene is possibly TRBD2 (5 bases). V was trimmed by 6 bases and J by 5 bases, leaving 10 bases between them. The CDR3 loop spans 12 amino acids. The germline V gene encodes CDR1 SNHLY and CDR2 FYNNEI. CDR3 bases: TGTGCCAGCAGGGATGCGGGCGAGACCCAGTACTTC. This sequence encodes CASRDAGETQYF.

This clone was picked up a small number of times. The V gene is TRBV29-1, the J gene TRBJ2-2; D tentatively reads TRBD1 or TRBD2 (5 bases each). V dropped 4 bases and J dropped 4 bases, with 13 bases sitting between them. The CDR3 is 14 amino acids. Germline V lookup: CDR1 SQVTM, CDR2 ANQGSEA. The CDR3 DNA follows: TGCAGCGTTGTGTGCAGGGACGGCACCGGGGAGCTGTTTTTT. It specifies CSVVCRDGTGELFF.

V usage is TRBV29-1 and J usage is TRBJ2-1; 7 nucleotides agree with TRBD1. CDR3 size: 14 residues. The ends lost 6 bases at V and 0 bases at J; junction bases unmatched: 5. CDR1 is SQVTM, CDR2 ANQGSEA, per germline. The CDR3 DNA follows: TGCAGCGTAGGGGGCGGTAGCTCCTACAATGAGCAGTTCTTC. This codes for CSVGGGSSYNEQFF.

V and J are TRBV29-1 and TRBJ2-5, with D maybe TRBD1 (6 bases). Germline CDR1 reads SQVTM; CDR2 reads ANQGSEA. This CDR3 comprises 13 residues. Trimming removed 3 bases from V and 5 bases from J, with 13 bases in between. This CDR3 reads CSVDNRAVETQYF. The DNA for the CDR3 is TGCAGCGTTGATAACAGGGCCGTCGAGACCCAGTACTTC.

This clone was observed a few times. The chain uses TRBV29-1 and TRBJ2-2, with a weak D call TRBD1 (5 bases). CDR1 is SQVTM and CDR2 is ANQGSEA in the germline V gene. The V end lost 6 bases, the J end lost 5 bases, and 16 bases lay between the germline ends. The CDR3 spans 14 residues. DNA for the CDR3: TGCAGCGTCGGTACAACAGGCGGTACCGGGGAGCTGTTTTTT. This sequence encodes CSVGTTGGTGELFF.

V usage is TRBV29-1 and J usage is TRBJ2-1, with D possibly TRBD2 on 7 matching bases. CDR1 is SQVTM and CDR2 is ANQGSEA in the germline V gene. This CDR3 comprises 15 residues. The ends were cut back, 6 bases at V and 3 bases at J, with 18 bases in the middle. CDR3 residues: CSVHVGGPGYNEQFF. Written as DNA, the CDR3 is TGCAGCGTACATGTCGGGGGGCCTGGCTACAATGAGCAGTTCTTC.

This clone was seen more than once but under ten times. The chain joins TRBV19 to TRBJ2-2; D possibly corresponds to TRBD2 (6 bases). Germline V gene lookup returns CDR1 LNHDA and CDR2 SQIVND (reference sequence). Trimming pared 5 bases from V and 4 bases from J, leaving 14 bases between. The CDR3 runs 15 residues. CDR3 DNA: TGTGCCAGTAGTTACGGGGGAACGGCCACCGGGGAGCTGTTTTTT. It translates to CASSYGGTATGELFF.